This T cell receptor (beta chain) stems from a study of T-cell reconstitution after alpha-beta-depleted transplantation in children. A library of TCRbeta sequences, prepared with unique molecular identifiers, was generated. TCRdb re-called the PCR reads with MiXCR, one entry per CDR3 protein. This sample yields approximately 88,000 distinct CDR3 sequences, of which 9% to 15% are seen a single time; more than 11% belongs to the top ten. The material was PBMCs from the stem cell graft donor, obtained from the stem cell graft. This TCR was recovered from a human donor who donated a stem cell graft to a child with inherited bone marrow failure.

The CDR3 DNA is TGCGCCAGCAGCTTCGAACAGGGGGCTAACGAGCAGTACTTC. Protein: CASSFEQGANEQYF. This rearrangement joins TRBV5-1 to TRBJ2-7; TRBD1 aligns across 9 bases. This CDR3 has 14 residues. Germline V gene data show CDR1 as SGHRS and CDR2 as YFSETQ. V trimming: 2 bases; J trimming: 5 bases; junction bases outside the gene matches: 5.